This T cell receptor beta chain was captured in a study of response to subunit inactivated influenza vaccine. Overall study findings and caveats: The authors proposed limited new T cell recruitment per seasonal influenza vaccination.

As concerns this clonotype: Its antigen is unknown.

The V and J ends lost 4 bases and 4 bases, in that order; junction bases with no gene match: 9. Germline CDR1 and CDR2: MNHEY and SMNVEV (reference sequence). This CDR3 has 16 residues. TCRdb fed the RT-PCR reads into MiXCR, producing one record per CDR3 protein. The sample shows a few hundred thousand distinct CDR3 sequences, around 20% of them seen only once. This TCR was sampled from a man in his fifties or sixties who received an inactivated influenza vaccine. Sequences were derived from PBMCs from blood, sampled less than 22 months after vaccination. The chain is built from TRBV27 and TRBJ1-1; 10 bases fit TRBD1. CDR3 in DNA: TGTGCCAGCAGTTCCCGAATGACAGGGGGCGGCACTGAAGCTTTCTTT. Translation gives CASSSRMTGGGTEAFF.